This T cell receptor (beta chain) was retrieved from a study of PD-1 blockade in classical Hodgkin lymphoma (dated by TCRdb to 2018 to 2020). Regarding the complete study: Nivolumab dosing was 3 mg/kg intravenously every 2 weeks, continuing until either disease progression or unacceptable toxicity. The study used CyTOF and TCR beta sequencing to define a peripheral blood immune signature of response to PD-1 blockade in classical Hodgkin lymphoma. Results the study describes overall, beyond this receptor: The study covered only a single clinical trial cohort, and the causes of the repertoire differences, possibly disease activity or prior therapy, were still not defined. Baseline diversity similar to that of newly diagnosed patients was observed in trial patients achieving complete response, whereas significantly lower diversity was observed in partial responders and progressors. Lower diversity was observed in patients in whom nivolumab was started less than 1 year after ASCT, and these patients were excluded from later analyses so that confounding by immune reconstitution would be avoided. CD4+ but not CD8+ TCR diversity rose significantly by C4D1 (p=0.0027 vs p=0.16), most apparent in complete responders (p=0.02). Baseline TCR diversity was reported to be lower in newly diagnosed patients than in healthy donors, and even lower in relapsed/refractory patients.

The Qiagen DNeasy kit was used to extract genomic DNA from unsorted PBMCs and from the negatively selected CD4+ and CD8+ fractions. Using primers that anneal to V and J segments, immunoSEQ multiplex PCR amplified the TCR beta CDR3 regions. A synthetic immune receptor repertoire was used to minimize amplification bias, and any residual bias was removed computationally once sequencing was done. In the source study's methods: Repertoire diversity was quantified as the Shannon entropy index using custom Python scripts. The unsorted, CD4+ and CD8+ repertoires were each analyzed separately, with the exception of combined analyses, where CD4+ and CD8+ sequences were merged in silico. Clonal expansion was defined as a frequency increase of at least 2-fold after treatment compared with C1D1, and clones undetected at baseline were assigned a pseudocount of 0.5. Clones with 0 or 1 copy at C1D1 were classified as singleton clones, and clones with 2 or more copies were classified as non-singleton clones. Clones expanded in unsorted samples were annotated as CD4+, CD8+ or unknown by matching protein sequences in sorted samples from the same patient. Diversity changes from C1D1 to C4D1 were tested in paired samples using Wilcoxon tests. TCRdb holds this immuneACCESS table with in-frame rearrangements only. Some clones are missing; in checked studies, unresolved V genes explain under half, and the rest has no known cause. V and J calls and clone size are given by that table; D and trimming were obtained from the DNA. Recorded for this sample are just under 30,000 clones; about three quarters of them occurred a single time. The top ten clones comprise less than 4% of the sample.

V drops 7 bases and J drops 6 bases, leaving 15 bases in between. Based on the germline V gene, the CDR1 and CDR2 sequences are MNHNS and SASEGT. From the cysteine up to the phenylalanine, the CDR3 has a length of 13 residues. Left in the record is the CDR3 DNA by itself, 39 bases read in frame from the first base. Turning to this clone: The target of this receptor is not known. Base qualities were left out, and no much larger clone turns up one base away.

Interpreted using the paper, the time point label stands for: cycle 2 day 1 (C2D1) of nivolumab. Every trial patient had relapsed after autologous stem cell transplantation, and cohorts A, B and C differed in prior brentuximab vedotin exposure. The trial cohort was composed of 55 to 65 patients with relapsed/refractory classical Hodgkin lymphoma, for whom complete response, partial response or progressive disease was recorded as best overall response. In the multi-cohort phase II CheckMate 205 trial, trial patients received single-agent nivolumab. An independent review committee assessed best overall response by applying the 2007 International Working Group response criteria. Trial PBMCs were collected just before the start of nivolumab (C1D1) and during therapy at cycle 2 day 1 and cycle 4 day 1. Peripheral blood was collected in 8 mL Vacutainer Cell Preparation Tubes, from which PBMCs were isolated by centrifugation and then cryopreserved.

The TCR comes from a human donor with classical Hodgkin lymphoma. Sequencing was performed on peripheral blood mononuclear cells (PBMCs), taken before the second cycle of nivolumab. Rearrangement joined TRBV6-1 to TRBJ1-1; possibly the D gene is TRBD1, per 5 matching bases. The sequence in DNA is TGTGCCAGCACCAAGACAGTAGGAGCTGAAGCTTTCTTT. Its protein product is CASTKTVGAEAFF.